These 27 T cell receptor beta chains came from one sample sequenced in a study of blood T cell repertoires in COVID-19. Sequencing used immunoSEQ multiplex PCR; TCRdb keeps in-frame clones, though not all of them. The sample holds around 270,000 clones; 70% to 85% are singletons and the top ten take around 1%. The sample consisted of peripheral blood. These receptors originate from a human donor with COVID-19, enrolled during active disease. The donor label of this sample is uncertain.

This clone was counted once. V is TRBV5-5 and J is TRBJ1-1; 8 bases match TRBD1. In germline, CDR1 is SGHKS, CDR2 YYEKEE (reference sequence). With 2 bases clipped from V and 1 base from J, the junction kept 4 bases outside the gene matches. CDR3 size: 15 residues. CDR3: CASSLFQGANTEAFF. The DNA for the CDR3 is TGTGCCAGCAGCTTATTTCAGGGGGCGAACACTGAAGCTTTCTTT.

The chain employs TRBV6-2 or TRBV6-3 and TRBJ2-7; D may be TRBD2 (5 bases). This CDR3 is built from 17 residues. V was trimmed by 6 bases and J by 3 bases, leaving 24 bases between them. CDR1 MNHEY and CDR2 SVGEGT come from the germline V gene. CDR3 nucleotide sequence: TGTGCCAGCAGCCAGATTGTGGGCTCGGAGGAAGGCTACGAGCAGTACTTC. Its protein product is CASSQIVGSEEGYEQYF.

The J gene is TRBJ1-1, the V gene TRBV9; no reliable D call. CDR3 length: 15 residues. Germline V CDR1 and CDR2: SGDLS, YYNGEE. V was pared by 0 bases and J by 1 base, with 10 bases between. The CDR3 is CASSVALGRNTEAFF. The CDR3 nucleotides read TGTGCCAGCAGCGTAGCTCTTGGCAGGAACACTGAAGCTTTCTTT.

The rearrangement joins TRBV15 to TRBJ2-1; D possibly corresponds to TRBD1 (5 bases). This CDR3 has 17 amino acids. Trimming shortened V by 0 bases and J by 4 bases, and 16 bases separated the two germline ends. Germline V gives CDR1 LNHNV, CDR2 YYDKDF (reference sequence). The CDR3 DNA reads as TGTGCCACCAGCAGAGATCTGGTGCTAGGACAATACAATGAGCAGTTCTTC. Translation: CATSRDLVLGQYNEQFF.

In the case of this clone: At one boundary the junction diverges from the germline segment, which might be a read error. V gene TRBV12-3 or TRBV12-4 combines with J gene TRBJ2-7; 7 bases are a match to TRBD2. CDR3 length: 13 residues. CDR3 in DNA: TGTGCCAGCACCCCGACTAGCTCCCACGAGCAGTACTTC. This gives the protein CASTPTSSHEQYF.

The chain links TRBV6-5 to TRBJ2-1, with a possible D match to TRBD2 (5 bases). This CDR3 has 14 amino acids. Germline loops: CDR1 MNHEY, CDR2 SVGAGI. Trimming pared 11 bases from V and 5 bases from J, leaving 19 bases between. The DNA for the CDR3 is TGTGCCGGCCTTAGAGGTGGGAGAGACAATGAGCAGTTCTTC. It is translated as CAGLRGGRDNEQFF.

Written as DNA, the CDR3 is TGTGCCAGTAAAGCGACAGGGAATACCGGGGAGCTGTTTTTT. Amino acids: CASKATGNTGELFF. The chain has TRBV19 and TRBJ2-2; 7 nucleotides match TRBD1. The CDR3 totals 14 residues. The J segment lost 5 bases and the V segment lost 7 bases, leaving 7 bases of the junction unmatched. CDR1 is LNHDA, CDR2 SQIVND, per germline (reference sequence).

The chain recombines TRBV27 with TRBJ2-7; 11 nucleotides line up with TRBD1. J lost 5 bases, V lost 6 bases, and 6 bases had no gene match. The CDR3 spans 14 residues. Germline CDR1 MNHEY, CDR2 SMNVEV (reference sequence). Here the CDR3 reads CASRNGQGANEQYF. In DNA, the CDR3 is TGTGCCAGCAGGAACGGACAGGGGGCTAACGAGCAGTACTTC.

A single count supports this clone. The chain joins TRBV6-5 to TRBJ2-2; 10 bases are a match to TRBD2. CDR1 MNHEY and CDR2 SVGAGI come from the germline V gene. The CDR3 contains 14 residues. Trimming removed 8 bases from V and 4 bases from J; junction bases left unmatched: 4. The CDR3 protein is CASGAGGGTGELFF. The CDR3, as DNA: TGTGCCAGCGGAGCGGGAGGGGGCACCGGGGAGCTGTTTTTT.

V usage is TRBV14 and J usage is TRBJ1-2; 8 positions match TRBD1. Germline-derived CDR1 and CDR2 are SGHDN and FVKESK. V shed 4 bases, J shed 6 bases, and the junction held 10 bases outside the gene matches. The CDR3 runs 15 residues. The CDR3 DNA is TGTGCCAGCAGCCGAGCTTTTACAGGGGGTGATGGCTACACCTTC. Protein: CASSRAFTGGDGYTF.

CDR3 sequence: CASSLRGSSYNEQFF. In DNA, the CDR3 is TGTGCCAGCAGCTTAAGAGGGAGCTCCTACAATGAGCAGTTCTTC. The chain is built from TRBV7-3 and TRBJ2-1, with a weak D call TRBD2 (5 bases). Trimming left V 1 base short and J 0 bases short, with 7 bases between. From germline, CDR1 is SGHTA and CDR2 FQGTGA. This CDR3 has 15 amino acids.

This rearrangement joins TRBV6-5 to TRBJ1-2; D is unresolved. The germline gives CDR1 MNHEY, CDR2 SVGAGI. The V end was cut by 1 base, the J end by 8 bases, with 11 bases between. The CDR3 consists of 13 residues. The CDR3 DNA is TGTGCCAGCAGTTACTTGGCAGGTCGCGGCTACACCTTC. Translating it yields CASSYLAGRGYTF.

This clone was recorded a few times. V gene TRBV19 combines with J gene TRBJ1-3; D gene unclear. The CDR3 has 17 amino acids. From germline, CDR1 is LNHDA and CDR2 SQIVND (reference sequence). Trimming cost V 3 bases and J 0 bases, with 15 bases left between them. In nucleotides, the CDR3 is TGTGCCAGTAGTATTGCCGCCGGCTCTAGCTCTGGAAACACCATATATTTT. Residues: CASSIAAGSSSGNTIYF.

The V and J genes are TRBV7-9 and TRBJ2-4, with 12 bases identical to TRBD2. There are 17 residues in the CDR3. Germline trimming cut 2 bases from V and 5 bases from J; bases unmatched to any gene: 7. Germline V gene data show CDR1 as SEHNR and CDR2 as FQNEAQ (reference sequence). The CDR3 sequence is CASSLQVTSGGQNIQYF. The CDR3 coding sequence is TGTGCCAGCAGCTTACAGGTGACTAGCGGGGGACAAAACATTCAGTACTTC.

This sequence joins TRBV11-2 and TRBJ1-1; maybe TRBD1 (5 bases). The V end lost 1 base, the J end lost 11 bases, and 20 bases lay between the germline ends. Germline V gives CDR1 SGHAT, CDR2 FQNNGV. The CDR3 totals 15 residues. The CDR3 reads CASSLGFRDSREAFF. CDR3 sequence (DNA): TGTGCCAGCAGCTTAGGGTTTCGGGACTCGCGGGAGGCTTTCTTT. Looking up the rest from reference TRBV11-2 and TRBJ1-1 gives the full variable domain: EAGVAQSPRYKIIEKRQSVAFWCNPISGHATLYWYQQILGQGPKLLIQFQNNGVVDDSQLPKDRFSAERLKGVDSTLKIQPAKLEDSAVYLCASSLGFRDSREAFFGQGTRLTVV.

CDR3 nucleotides: TGTGCCAGCAGGCAGTTTGACAGGGGCTCCTACGAGCAGTACTTC. It specifies CASRQFDRGSYEQYF. The V call is TRBV6-5, the J call TRBJ2-7, with 8 bases identical to TRBD1. The germline gives CDR1 MNHEY, CDR2 SVGAGI. V was pared by 6 bases and J by 0 bases, with 7 bases of the junction left unmatched. This CDR3 is built from 15 residues.

The CDR3 bases are TGTGCCAGCAGTTTACGGCGGCACTCTGGAAACACCATATATTTT. Its translation: CASSLRRHSGNTIYF. This chain joins TRBV28 and TRBJ1-3; D gene ambiguous. The germline V gene encodes CDR1 MDHEN and CDR2 SYDVKM. The CDR3 sequence is 15 residues long. The germline V and J ends were trimmed by 2 bases and 0 bases, with 8 bases remaining between them. Variable domain in full (rest from reference TRBV28 and TRBJ1-3): DVKVTQSSRYLVKRTGEKVFLECVQDMDHENMFWYRQDPGLGLRLIYFSYDVKMKEKGDIPEGYSVSREKKERFSLILESASTNQTSMYLCASSLRRHSGNTIYFGEGSWLTVV.

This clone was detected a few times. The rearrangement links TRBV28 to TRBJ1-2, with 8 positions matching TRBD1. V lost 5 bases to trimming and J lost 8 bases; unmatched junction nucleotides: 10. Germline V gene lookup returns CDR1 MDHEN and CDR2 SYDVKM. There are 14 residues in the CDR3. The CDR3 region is CASSPDRGLGGYTF. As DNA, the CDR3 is TGTGCCAGCAGTCCTGACAGGGGTCTGGGGGGCTACACCTTC.

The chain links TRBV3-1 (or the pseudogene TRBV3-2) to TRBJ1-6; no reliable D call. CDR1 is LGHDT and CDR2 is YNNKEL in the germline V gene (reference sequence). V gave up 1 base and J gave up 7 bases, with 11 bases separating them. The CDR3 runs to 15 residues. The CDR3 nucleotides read TGTGCCAGCAGCCAAGCGGGGTCCTCGAATTCACCCCTCCACTTT. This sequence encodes CASSQAGSSNSPLHF.

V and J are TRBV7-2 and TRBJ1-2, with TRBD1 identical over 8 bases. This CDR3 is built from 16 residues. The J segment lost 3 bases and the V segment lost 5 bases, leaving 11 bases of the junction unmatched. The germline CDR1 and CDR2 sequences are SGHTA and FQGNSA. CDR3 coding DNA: TGTGCCAGCAGCCGTAGCCCAGGGGGCCTAGACTATGGCTACACCTTC. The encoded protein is CASSRSPGGLDYGYTF.

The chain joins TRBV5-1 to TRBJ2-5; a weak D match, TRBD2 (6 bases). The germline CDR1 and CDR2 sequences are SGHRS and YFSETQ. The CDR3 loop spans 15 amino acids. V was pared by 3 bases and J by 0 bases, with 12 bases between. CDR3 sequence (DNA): TGCGCCAGCAGCTCGACCGGGACTTACCAAGAGACCCAGTACTTC. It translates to CASSSTGTYQETQYF.

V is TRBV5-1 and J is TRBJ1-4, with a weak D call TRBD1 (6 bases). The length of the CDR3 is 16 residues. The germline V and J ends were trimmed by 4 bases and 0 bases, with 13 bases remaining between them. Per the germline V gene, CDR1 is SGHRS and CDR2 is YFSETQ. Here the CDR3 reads CASSVLGGATNEKLFF. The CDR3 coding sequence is TGCGCCAGCAGCGTCTTAGGGGGAGCAACTAATGAAAAACTGTTTTTT.

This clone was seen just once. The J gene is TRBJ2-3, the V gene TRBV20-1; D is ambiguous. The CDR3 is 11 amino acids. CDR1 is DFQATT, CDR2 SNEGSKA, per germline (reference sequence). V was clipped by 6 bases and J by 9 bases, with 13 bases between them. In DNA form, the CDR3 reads TGCAGTGCCGGCCCCTCGACAACGCAGTATTTT. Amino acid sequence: CSAGPSTTQYF.

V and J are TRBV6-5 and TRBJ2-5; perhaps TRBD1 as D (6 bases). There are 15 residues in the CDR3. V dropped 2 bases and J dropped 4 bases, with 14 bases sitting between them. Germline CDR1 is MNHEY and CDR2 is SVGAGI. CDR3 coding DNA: TGTGCCAGCAGTTACGGGGGCCAGGGCTCAGAGACCCAGTACTTC. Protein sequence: CASSYGGQGSETQYF.

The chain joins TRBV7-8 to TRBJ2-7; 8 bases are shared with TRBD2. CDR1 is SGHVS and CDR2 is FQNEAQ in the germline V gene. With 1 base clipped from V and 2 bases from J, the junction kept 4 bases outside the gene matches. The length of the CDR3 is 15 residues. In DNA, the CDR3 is TGTGCCAGCAGCTTAGTTCCGGGGGGGGCCTACGAGCAGTACTTC. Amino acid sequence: CASSLVPGGAYEQYF.

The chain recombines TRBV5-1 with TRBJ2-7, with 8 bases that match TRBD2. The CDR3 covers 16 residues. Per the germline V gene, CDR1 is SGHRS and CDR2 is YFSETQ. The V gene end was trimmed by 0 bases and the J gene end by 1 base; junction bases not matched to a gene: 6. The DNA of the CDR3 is TGCGCCAGCAGCTTGGGGCTAGCGGGCCTATCCTACGAGCAGTACTTC. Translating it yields CASSLGLAGLSYEQYF.

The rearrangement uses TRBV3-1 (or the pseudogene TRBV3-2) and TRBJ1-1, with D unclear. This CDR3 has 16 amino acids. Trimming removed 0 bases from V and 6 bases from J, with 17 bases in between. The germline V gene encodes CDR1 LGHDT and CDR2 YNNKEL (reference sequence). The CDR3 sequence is CASSQDYSGFSSEAFF. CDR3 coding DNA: TGTGCCAGCAGCCAAGATTATTCCGGGTTCTCGTCTGAAGCTTTCTTT.